This entry lists 23 T cell receptor beta chains sequenced from one sample in a study of beta chain features in type 1 diabetes. What was sequenced were expressed TCRB transcripts, since all of the isolated RNA had been reverse transcribed. The data were produced by immunoSEQ multiplex PCR, yet TCRdb's version contains in-frame clones alone and is incomplete. The profile shows around 430,000 clones, around 30% of them singletons. Sequenced sample: naive CD4+ T cells from blood. These receptors were obtained from a man aged 18-30 years in good health.

This clone was seen once. V is TRBV28 and J is TRBJ2-2; possibly TRBD2 for D (6 bases). The CDR3 sequence is 16 residues long. Looked up from germline, CDR1 is MDHEN and CDR2 is SYDVKM. The germline V and J ends were trimmed by 9 bases and 0 bases, with 17 bases remaining between them. CDR3 protein: CASLWRRGANTGELFF. As DNA, the CDR3 is TGTGCCAGTCTCTGGAGGCGCGGGGCGAACACCGGGGAGCTGTTTTTT.

In this sample, this clone turned up a few times. The chain couples TRBV7-9 to TRBJ2-1; TRBD2 aligns across 9 bases. Germline V gene lookup returns CDR1 SEHNR and CDR2 FQNEAQ (reference sequence). The CDR3 has 16 amino acids. J was trimmed by 8 bases and V by 1 base; bases with no gene match: 9. In DNA form, the CDR3 reads TGTGCCAGCAGCTTAGACTTGGGACTAGCAATCGATGAGCAGTTCTTC. Translation gives CASSLDLGLAIDEQFF.

The genes are TRBV5-4 and TRBJ1-5, with unresolved D. The germline gives CDR1 SGHNT, CDR2 YYREEE (reference sequence). The V and J ends lost 4 bases and 8 bases respectively, with 16 bases between them. The length of the CDR3 is 14 residues. The DNA for the CDR3 is TGTGCCAGCAGCCCGGGCCCCGTCGGGGAGCCCCAGCATTTT. Its translation is CASSPGPVGEPQHF.

The chain has TRBV9 and TRBJ2-2, with D possibly TRBD2 on 5 matching bases. CDR3 length: 15 amino acids. The germline gives CDR1 SGDLS, CDR2 YYNGEE. Trimming took 0 bases from V and 2 from J, leaving 8 bases between them. CDR3: CASSVASRNTGELFF. CDR3 nucleotides: TGTGCCAGCAGCGTAGCTAGCCGAAACACCGGGGAGCTGTTTTTT.

CDR3 region: CASTSVGGNTEAFF. The CDR3 nucleotides read TGCGCCAGCACCTCAGTCGGCGGGAACACTGAAGCTTTCTTT. V and J are TRBV4-3 and TRBJ1-1; no clear D gene. The CDR3 spans 14 residues. CDR1 LGHNA and CDR2 YSLEER come from the germline V gene. The germline V and J ends were trimmed by 7 bases and 1 base, with 13 bases remaining between them.

This chain connects TRBV6-5 to TRBJ1-5; 7 nucleotides line up with TRBD1. Germline V gene lookup returns CDR1 MNHEY and CDR2 SVGAGI. The CDR3 covers 14 residues. V trimming: 6 bases; J trimming: 1 base; junction bases outside the gene matches: 3. CDR3: CASSRTGSNQPQHF. CDR3 bases: TGTGCCAGCAGCAGGACAGGAAGCAATCAGCCCCAGCATTTT.

This clone was counted a few times. V and J are TRBV28 and TRBJ2-7, with D possibly TRBD2 on 5 matching bases. CDR1 and CDR2 (germline): MDHEN, SYDVKM. The CDR3 spans 14 residues. Trimming stripped 2 bases from V and 2 bases from J, with 10 bases between. This CDR3 reads CASSLMGRTYEQYF. CDR3 sequence (DNA): TGTGCCAGCAGTTTAATGGGGAGAACCTACGAGCAGTACTTC. The variable domain in full, with the rest retrieved from reference TRBV28 and TRBJ2-7, is DVKVTQSSRYLVKRTGEKVFLECVQDMDHENMFWYRQDPGLGLRLIYFSYDVKMKEKGDIPEGYSVSREKKERFSLILESASTNQTSMYLCASSLMGRTYEQYFGPGTRLTVT.

This clone was counted only a few times. V and J are TRBV30 and TRBJ2-5; D is undetermined. This CDR3 comprises 11 residues. Germline CDR1 and CDR2: GTSNPN and SVGIG (reference sequence). The V end lost 3 bases, the J end lost 4 bases, and 6 bases lay between the germline ends. CDR3 sequence reads: CAWSLRETQYF. CDR3 DNA sequence: TGTGCCTGGAGCCTTCGAGAGACCCAGTACTTC.

This clone occurred a few times. The chain joins TRBV11-2 to TRBJ1-1; the D is unclear. The germline V gene has CDR1 SGHAT and CDR2 FQNNGV. The CDR3 contains 12 residues. Trimming shortened V by 3 bases and J by 7 bases, and 9 bases separated the two germline ends. The CDR3 protein is CASSFLGREAFF. DNA of the CDR3: TGTGCCAGCAGCTTCTTAGGCCGTGAAGCTTTCTTT. Together with reference TRBV11-2 and TRBJ1-1, the CDR3 gives the full variable domain: EAGVAQSPRYKIIEKRQSVAFWCNPISGHATLYWYQQILGQGPKLLIQFQNNGVVDDSQLPKDRFSAERLKGVDSTLKIQPAKLEDSAVYLCASSFLGREAFFGQGTRLTVV.

This clone has a handful of counts. V is TRBV30 and J is TRBJ1-2; possibly TRBD1 for D (6 bases). This CDR3 has 12 amino acids. V gave up 1 base and J gave up 6 bases, with 9 bases separating them. Germline V gene lookup returns CDR1 GTSNPN and CDR2 SVGIG (reference sequence). CDR3 protein: CAWSAQGHGYTF. CDR3 nucleotides: TGTGCCTGGAGTGCACAGGGTCATGGCTACACCTTC.

The genes are TRBV7-9 and TRBJ2-5; 9 bases map to TRBD2. With 5 bases clipped from V and 5 bases from J, the junction kept 12 bases outside the gene matches. CDR1 and CDR2 (germline): SEHNR, FQNEAQ (reference sequence). CDR3 size: 16 residues. CDR3 in amino acids: CASSHMAGGPRETQYF. CDR3 sequence (DNA): TGTGCCAGCAGCCACATGGCGGGAGGGCCTAGGGAGACCCAGTACTTC.

This clone was observed a handful of times. This chain connects TRBV9 to TRBJ2-7; D tentatively fits TRBD1 or TRBD2 (5 bases each). Germline V gene data show CDR1 as SGDLS and CDR2 as YYNGEE. This CDR3 has 15 amino acids. The V gene lost 0 bases and the J gene lost 1 base, with 11 bases spanning the gap. CDR3 nucleotide sequence: TGTGCCAGCAGCGTAGGCCGGGACGGATCCTACGAGCAGTACTTC. It translates to CASSVGRDGSYEQYF.

This clone was observed a handful of times. This chain connects TRBV29-1 to TRBJ2-2; D gene ambiguous. This CDR3 is built from 13 residues. The germline CDR1 and CDR2 sequences are SQVTM and ANQGSEA. Trimming cost V 4 bases and J 5 bases, with 11 bases left between them. The CDR3 bases are TGCAGCGTTGCCGACTTTATAACCGGGGAGCTGTTTTTT. As protein: CSVADFITGELFF.

This clone showed up just a few times. The chain is built from TRBV29-1 and TRBJ2-1, with 13 nucleotides matching TRBD2. With V trimmed by 8 bases and J by 5 bases, 3 bases remained unmatched. The CDR3 is made up of 13 amino acids. In germline, CDR1 is SQVTM, CDR2 ANQGSEA. Here the CDR3 reads CSIGTSGNNEQFF. CDR3 in DNA: TGCAGCATTGGGACTAGCGGGAACAATGAGCAGTTCTTC.

This chain links TRBV15 with TRBJ2-7, with a tentative D call TRBD2 (6 bases). This CDR3 contains 15 residues. Germline values: CDR1 LNHNV, CDR2 YYDKDF (reference sequence). Trimming left V 3 bases short and J 3 bases short, with 15 bases between. The CDR3 DNA follows: TGTGCCACCAGCAGGGGAAGGAGGGGTGGCTACGAGCAGTACTTC. Protein sequence: CATSRGRRGGYEQYF. The full variable domain, with the rest looked up from reference TRBV15 and TRBJ2-7, is DAMVIQNPRYQVTQFGKPVTLSCSQTLNHNVMYWYQQKSSQAPKLLFHYYDKDFNNEADTPDNFQSRRPNTSFCFLDIRSPGLGDTAMYLCATSRGRRGGYEQYFGPGTRLTVT.

The chain couples TRBV29-1 to TRBJ2-7; 8 bases line up with TRBD1. The CDR3 has 16 residues. V shed 0 bases and J 4 bases; nucleotides not matched to a gene: 11. CDR1 is SQVTM and CDR2 is ANQGSEA in the germline V gene. CDR3 in amino acids: CSVEDFRGTGRYEQYF. The CDR3, as DNA: TGCAGCGTTGAAGATTTTCGCGGGACAGGAAGATACGAGCAGTACTTC.

The chain is built from TRBV4-1 and TRBJ2-7; 11 bases align to TRBD2. Trimming cost V 4 bases and J 4 bases; bases outside gene matches: 3. Germline assignment: CDR1 MGHRA and CDR2 YSYEKL. The CDR3 sequence is 14 residues long. The CDR3 spells CASSPSGRWYEQYF. The CDR3 DNA reads TGCGCCAGCAGCCCTAGCGGGAGGTGGTACGAGCAGTACTTC.

This clone was found a few times. The chain links TRBV28 to TRBJ2-1; 7 nucleotides match TRBD1. Germline V gene lookup returns CDR1 MDHEN and CDR2 SYDVKM. The CDR3 sequence is 13 residues long. With V trimmed by 3 bases and J by 8 bases, 4 bases remained unmatched. CDR3 region: CASSFSDRDEQFF. CDR3 nucleotide sequence: TGTGCCAGCAGTTTTTCTGACAGGGATGAGCAGTTCTTC.

This clone was picked up a small number of times. The rearrangement joins TRBV15 to TRBJ1-5; maybe TRBD1 (6 bases). Germline CDR1 is LNHNV and CDR2 is YYDKDF (reference sequence). Trimming left V 1 base short and J 4 bases short, with 20 bases between. This CDR3 spans 18 amino acids. CDR3 sequence (DNA): TGTGCCACCAGCAGAGCAATCTACAGGGCCGGTCGGAATCAGCCCCAGCATTTT. Translated, it gives CATSRAIYRAGRNQPQHF.

Concerning this clone: The same CDR3 is also encoded by other DNA sequences in this sample. The rearrangement joins TRBV30 to TRBJ1-5; D not certain. Trimming removed 3 bases from V and 0 bases from J, with 6 bases in between. The CDR3 loop spans 13 amino acids. Looked up from germline, CDR1 is GTSNPN and CDR2 is SVGIG (reference sequence). The CDR3 DNA is TGTGCCTGGAGAAGAGATAGCAATCAGCCCCAGCATTTT. Residues: CAWRRDSNQPQHF.

The chain's CDR3 is CASSLNAPYNEQFF. Here the CDR3 DNA reads TGTGCCAGCAGCTTAAATGCACCCTACAATGAGCAGTTCTTC. V gene TRBV5-6 combines with J gene TRBJ2-1; D gene uncertain. V gave up 2 bases and J gave up 2 bases, with 8 bases separating them. The V gene's germline CDR1 is SGHDT and CDR2 YYEEEE. The CDR3 is made up of 14 amino acids.

There are a few counts of this clone. Other DNA sequences in the same sample also yield this CDR3. V gene TRBV7-2 combines with J gene TRBJ1-2, with D possibly being TRBD1 (5 bases). The CDR3 has 12 residues. Germline CDR1 is SGHTA and CDR2 is FQGNSA. Between the trimmed V and J ends, which lost 5 bases and 4 bases, there was a span of 8 bases. CDR3 sequence (DNA): TGTGCCAGCAGCCCGGGACTCTATGGCTACACCTTC. This sequence encodes CASSPGLYGYTF.

This clone was observed a handful of times. V is TRBV10-3 and J is TRBJ2-1, with 9 bases lining up with TRBD1. This CDR3 is built from 15 residues. V shed 6 bases and J 6 bases; nucleotides not matched to a gene: 9. In germline, CDR1 is ENHRY, CDR2 SYGVKD. For the CDR3, the DNA is TGTGCCATCAGCAAGGGACAGGGTGATCGCAATGAGCAGTTCTTC. This encodes CAISKGQGDRNEQFF.